These 3 T cell receptor beta chains came from one sample sequenced in a study of cytomegalovirus exposure and HLA in healthy donors. The PCR used 60 Vbeta and 13 Jbeta primers. Assay: immunoSEQ multiplex PCR; the TCRdb copy retains only in-frame clones and omits some. The data hold more than 95,000 clones, with around 80% observed a single time. Sequenced sample: PBMCs. The origin of the receptors is a woman between 50 and 59 years old in good health and CMV-seropositive.

The chain links TRBV11-1 to TRBJ2-1; 12 positions match TRBD2. Trimming took 5 bases from V and 4 from J; bases not matched to a gene: 3. This CDR3 comprises 15 residues. Per the germline V gene, CDR1 is SGHAT and CDR2 is FQDESV (reference sequence). CDR3 region: CASSPGTSGYNEQFF. DNA for the CDR3: TGTGCCAGCAGCCCCGGGACTAGCGGGTACAATGAGCAGTTCTTC.

This chain connects TRBV5-1 to TRBJ2-1; 9 bases fit TRBD2. The CDR3 is 14 residues long. V was clipped by 6 bases and J by 9 bases; unmatched bases: 10. Germline loops: CDR1 SGHRS, CDR2 YFSETQ. CDR3 DNA sequence: TGCGCCAGCACACCCGGGCTAGCGGGAAGTGAGCAGTTCTTC. Translating gives CASTPGLAGSEQFF.

The rearrangement uses TRBV4-3 and TRBJ2-6; TRBD2 matches 9 bases. The CDR3 spans 20 residues. Germline V lookup: CDR1 LGHNA, CDR2 YSLEER. V was clipped by 6 bases and J by 3 bases; unmatched bases: 18. The DNA for the CDR3 is TGCGCCAGCAGAAAATTTCTGGCTAGCGGGGCCGATTTTGGGGCCAACGTCCTGACTTTC. Protein: CASRKFLASGADFGANVLTF.